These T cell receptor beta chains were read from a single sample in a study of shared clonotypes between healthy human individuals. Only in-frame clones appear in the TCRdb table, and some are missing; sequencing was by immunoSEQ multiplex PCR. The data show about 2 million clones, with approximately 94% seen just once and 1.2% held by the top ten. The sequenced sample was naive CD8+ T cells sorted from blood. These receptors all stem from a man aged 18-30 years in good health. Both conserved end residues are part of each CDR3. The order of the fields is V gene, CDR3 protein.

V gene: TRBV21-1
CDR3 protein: CASSNGVGTSRMGDEQYF

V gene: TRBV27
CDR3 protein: CASSLSSRAYEQYF

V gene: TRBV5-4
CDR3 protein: CASSLVLGTTPFEQYF

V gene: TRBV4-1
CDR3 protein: CASSLLASGRDEQFF

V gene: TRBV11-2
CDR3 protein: CASSLDGGALSEQYF

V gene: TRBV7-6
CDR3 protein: CASSSRLAGAEYNEQFF

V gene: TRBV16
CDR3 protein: CASSQFPDSPLHF

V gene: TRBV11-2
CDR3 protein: CASSLILGPRVEQYF

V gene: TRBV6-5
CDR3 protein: CASSSVGGRVYEQYF

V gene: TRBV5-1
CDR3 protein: CASSLGPPTGWLETQYF

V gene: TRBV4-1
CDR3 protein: CASSHAGTGLGYTF

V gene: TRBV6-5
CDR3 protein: CASSYSWWGSYNEQFF

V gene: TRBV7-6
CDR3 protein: CASSPLTGTGHNEQFF

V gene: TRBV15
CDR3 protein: CATSRDVMTGNYGYTF

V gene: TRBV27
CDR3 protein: CASSSYRDSYEQYF

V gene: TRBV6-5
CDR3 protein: CASSFGGALYEQYF

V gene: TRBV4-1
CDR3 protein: CASSQPGETTEAFF

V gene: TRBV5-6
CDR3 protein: CASSLFTGPEYEQYF

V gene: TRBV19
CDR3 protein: CASSIRESSYEQYF

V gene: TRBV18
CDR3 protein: CASSPVTQSYEQYF

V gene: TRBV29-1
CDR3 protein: CSVDEGQGAGEQFF

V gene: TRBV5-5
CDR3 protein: CASSLERITNYGYTF

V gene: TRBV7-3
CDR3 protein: CASSLRPLYEQYF

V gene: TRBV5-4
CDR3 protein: CASSLRVGTEAFF

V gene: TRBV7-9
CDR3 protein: CASSLAGGGDTEAFF

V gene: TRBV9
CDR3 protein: CASSADRNTDTQYF

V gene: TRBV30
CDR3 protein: CAWAEGVLGLTDTQYF

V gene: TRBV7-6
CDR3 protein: CASSLEALGEAFF

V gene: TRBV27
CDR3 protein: CASSPTGTPEKLFF

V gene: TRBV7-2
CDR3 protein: CASSPDQREVRGTDTQYF

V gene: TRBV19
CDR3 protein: CASLHRANTGELFF

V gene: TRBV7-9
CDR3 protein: CASTQTSGDYNEQFF

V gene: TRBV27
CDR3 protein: CASSLWREGTYEQYF

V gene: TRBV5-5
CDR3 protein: CASSSHTGGSYNEQFF

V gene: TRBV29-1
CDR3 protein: CSVEEWGYGYTF

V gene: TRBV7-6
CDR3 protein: CASSLGPPGTGGLGYTF

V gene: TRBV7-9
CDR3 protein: CASSSRDRGSPDEQYF

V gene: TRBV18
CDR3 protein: CASSPSDRGRETQYF

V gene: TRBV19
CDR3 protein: CASTLTPNTEAFF

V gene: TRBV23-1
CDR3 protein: CASSQSRRKGHQPQHF

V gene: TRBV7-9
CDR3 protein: CASSPRTGVSQYF

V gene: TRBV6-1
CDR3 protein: CASSDPGLAGGYEQFF

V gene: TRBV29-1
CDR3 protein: CSALDNLPGYTF

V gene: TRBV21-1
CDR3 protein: CASSKEGTSSYEQYF

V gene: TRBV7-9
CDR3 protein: CASSGEGRSYEQYF

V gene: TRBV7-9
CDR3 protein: CASSWGHGEQFF

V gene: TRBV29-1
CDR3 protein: CSVEGMKGEKLFF

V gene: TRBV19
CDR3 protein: CASGGLAGGSEQFF

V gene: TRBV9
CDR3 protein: CASSVELAGGSGANVLTF

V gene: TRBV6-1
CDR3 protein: CASSERGPYEQYF